This T cell receptor (beta chain) originates from a study of shared clonotypes between healthy human individuals. Replicate sorted-subset PCRs were loaded with around 200 ng DNA, tens of thousands of T cell genomes. Libraries were prepared by immunoSEQ multiplex PCR; TCRdb keeps only in-frame clonotypes and omits some of them. The table records 550,000 to 700,000 clones, 73% of them present only once. CDR1 is SEHNR and CDR2 is FQNEAQ in the germline V gene (reference sequence). V was clipped by 5 bases and J by 7 bases, with 12 bases between them. The CDR3 is 13 residues long. Sequencing used memory CD4+ T cells sorted from blood. Subset given: CD45RA-negative fraction. The chain links TRBV7-9 to TRBJ1-5; D is perhaps TRBD1 (5 bases). The sequence derives from a young woman in good health. This chain's CDR3 is CASSAGRDQPQHF. CDR3 DNA: TGTGCCAGCAGCGCCGGACGGGACCAGCCCCAGCATTTT.